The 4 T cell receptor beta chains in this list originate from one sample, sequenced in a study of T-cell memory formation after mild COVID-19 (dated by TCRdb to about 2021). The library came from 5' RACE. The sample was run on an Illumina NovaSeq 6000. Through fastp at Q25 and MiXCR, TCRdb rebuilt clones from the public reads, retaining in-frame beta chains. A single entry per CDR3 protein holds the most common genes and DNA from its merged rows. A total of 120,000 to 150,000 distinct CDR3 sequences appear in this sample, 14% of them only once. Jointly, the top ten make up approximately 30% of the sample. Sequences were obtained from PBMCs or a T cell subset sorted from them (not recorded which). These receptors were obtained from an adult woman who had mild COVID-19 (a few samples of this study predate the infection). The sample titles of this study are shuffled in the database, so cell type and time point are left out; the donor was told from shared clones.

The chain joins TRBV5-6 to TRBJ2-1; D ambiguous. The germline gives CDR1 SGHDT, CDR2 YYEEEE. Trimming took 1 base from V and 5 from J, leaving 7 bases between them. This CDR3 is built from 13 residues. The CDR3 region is CASSLPSNNEQFF. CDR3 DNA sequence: TGTGCCAGCAGCTTGCCCAGCAACAATGAGCAGTTCTTC.

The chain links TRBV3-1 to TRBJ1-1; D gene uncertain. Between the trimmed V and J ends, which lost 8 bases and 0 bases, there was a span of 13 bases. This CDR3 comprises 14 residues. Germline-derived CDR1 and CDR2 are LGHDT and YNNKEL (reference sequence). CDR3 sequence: CASYPEWVNTEAFF. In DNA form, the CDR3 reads TGTGCCAGCTATCCGGAGTGGGTGAACACTGAAGCTTTCTTT.

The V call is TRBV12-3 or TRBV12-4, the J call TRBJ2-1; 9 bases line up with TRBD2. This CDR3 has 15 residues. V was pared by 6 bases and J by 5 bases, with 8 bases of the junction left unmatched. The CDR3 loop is CASSFTSGYNNEQFF. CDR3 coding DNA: TGTGCCAGCAGCTTCACTAGCGGGTATAACAATGAGCAGTTCTTC.

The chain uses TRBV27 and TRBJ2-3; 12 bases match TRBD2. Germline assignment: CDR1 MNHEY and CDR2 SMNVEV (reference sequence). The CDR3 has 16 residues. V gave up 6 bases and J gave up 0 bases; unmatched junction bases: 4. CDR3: CASRGGLAGSTDTQYF. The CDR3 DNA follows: TGTGCCAGCAGGGGAGGACTAGCGGGAAGCACAGATACGCAGTATTTT.